The clone carrying this T cell receptor beta chain appeared a single time. Its antigen remains unidentified. This sample was taken from a study of shared clonotypes between healthy human individuals. For the study at large: Researchers assigned three CD4 naive, three CD4 memory, two CD8 naive and one CD8 memory plate to each donor. Study outcomes and limitations: Blood alone was sampled, and tissue repertoires likely differ.

As originally analysed: ImmunoSEQ gave junction-only sequences without quality scores, so filtering differed. Assay used: immunoSEQ multiplex PCR; TCRdb lists only in-frame clones, some missing. V and J calls and clone size follow that table, whereas D and trimming were derived from the DNA. The repertoire holds some 2.3 million clones, 80% to 95% seen once, with 0.35% to 0.45% in the top ten. V shed 2 bases and J 9 bases; nucleotides not matched to a gene: 1. This CDR3 has 14 amino acids. CDR1 is MDHEN, CDR2 SYDVKM, per germline. The rearrangement uses TRBV28 and TRBJ2-1; the match to TRBD2 covers 13 bases. The clonotype comes from a man aged 18 to 29 in good health. Some clones in this sample may be carry-over from other donors' samples. Sequenced sample: naive CD4+ T cells from PBMCs. The subset is: CD45RA+ positively selected. The CDR3 here is CASSLTSGRGEQFF. The DNA for the CDR3 is TGTGCCAGCAGTTTAACTAGCGGGAGGGGTGAGCAGTTCTTC.